These 24 T cell receptor beta chains share one sample of origin, sequenced in a study of vaccination effects on CD4 cells after COVID-19. TCRdb's table, derived via immunoSEQ multiplex PCR, lists solely in-frame clones and lacks some. The sample consists of around 30,000 clones, about 71% of them appearing once. CD4+ T cell isolation took place after less than 13 days of culture. No cognate antigen is known for these TCRs. The source material was CD4+ T cells from PBMCs cultured without peptide, sampled before COVID-19 vaccination. All receptors derive from a human donor who received a COVID-19 vaccine.

The rearrangement joins TRBV18 to TRBJ2-7; D is perhaps TRBD1 (6 bases). CDR1 is KGHSH and CDR2 is LQKENI in the germline V gene. This CDR3 region has 15 residues. V lost 1 base, J lost 2 bases, and 12 bases lay in between. In DNA form, the CDR3 reads TGTGCCAGCTCACCACGAAAGGGGGACCCCTACGAGCAGTACTTC. This codes for CASSPRKGDPYEQYF. Using reference TRBV18 and TRBJ2-7 for the parts outside the CDR3, the full variable domain is NAGVMQNPRHLVRRRGQEARLRCSPMKGHSHVYWYRQLPEEGLKFMVYLQKENIIDESGMPKERFSAEFPKEGPSILRIQQVVRGDSAAYFCASSPRKGDPYEQYFGPGTRLTVT.

This clone turned up a few times. This chain links TRBV6-6 with TRBJ1-2; TRBD1 aligns across 7 bases. J was trimmed by 6 bases and V by 0 bases; bases with no gene match: 4. Germline loops: CDR1 MNHNY, CDR2 SVGAGI (reference sequence). CDR3 length equals 14 residues. The CDR3 region is CASSYSGQENGYTF. The CDR3 DNA is TGTGCCAGCAGTTACTCTGGACAGGAAAATGGCTACACCTTC.

The chain joins TRBV5-5 to TRBJ1-2; D is perhaps TRBD1 (5 bases). Germline V gene sequence: CDR1 SGHKS, CDR2 YYEKEE (reference sequence). This CDR3 is 15 amino acids long. V lost 2 bases to trimming and J lost 0 bases, with 11 bases between them. The CDR3 coding sequence is TGTGCCAGCAGCTTACTAGGGGTGGCTAACTATGGCTACACCTTC. This sequence encodes CASSLLGVANYGYTF.

The chain links TRBV3-1 (or the pseudogene TRBV3-2) to TRBJ2-5, with 14 positions matching TRBD2. The ends lost 1 base at V and 2 bases at J; junction bases unmatched: 6. The germline gives CDR1 LGHDT, CDR2 YNNKEL (reference sequence). CDR3 length: 18 residues. The CDR3, as DNA: TGTGCCAGCAGCCAAGTATACGGACTAGCGGGGGGACAAGAGACCCAGTACTTC. It codes for CASSQVYGLAGGQETQYF.

The rearrangement uses TRBV18 and TRBJ1-3; possible D gene TRBD1, 6 bases. CDR1 and CDR2 (germline): KGHSH, LQKENI. V shed 3 bases and J shed 3 bases, with 12 bases lying between them. The CDR3 spans 15 residues. The CDR3 DNA reads as TGTGCCAGCTCACCGTCGGGGGGCGGTGGAAACACCATATATTTT. Protein: CASSPSGGGGNTIYF.

The chain recombines TRBV30 with TRBJ1-1; D possibly corresponds to TRBD1 (5 bases). The CDR3 length is 15 residues. Between the trimmed V and J ends, which lost 5 bases and 4 bases, there was a span of 20 bases. Germline V gene sequence: CDR1 GTSNPN, CDR2 SVGIG (reference sequence). CDR3 residues: CAWLKVGAGGTEAFF. The CDR3 bases are TGTGCCTGGCTGAAGGTTGGGGCAGGCGGCACTGAAGCTTTCTTT.

This chain uses TRBV5-1 with TRBJ2-2; D is undetermined. V gave up 4 bases and J gave up 1 base, with 5 bases separating them. The CDR3 is 13 residues long. Germline V gives CDR1 SGHRS, CDR2 YFSETQ. CDR3 sequence: CASSTGNTGELFF. For the CDR3, the DNA is TGCGCCAGCAGCACTGGGAACACCGGGGAGCTGTTTTTT.

V usage is TRBV5-1 and J usage is TRBJ1-2; possible D gene TRBD1, 6 bases. From germline, CDR1 is SGHRS and CDR2 YFSETQ. This CDR3 has 12 amino acids. Trimming removed 4 bases from V and 6 bases from J, with 10 bases in between. The CDR3 DNA sequence: TGCGCCAGCAGCCCCCGACAGGATGGCTACACCTTC. Translation: CASSPRQDGYTF.

This sequence joins TRBV4-2 and TRBJ2-7, with 11 nucleotides matching TRBD2. CDR1 and CDR2 (germline): LGHNA, YNFKEQ. This CDR3 has 14 residues. Losses at the gene ends were 0 bases for V and 5 bases for J; bases not matched to a gene: 0. The CDR3 loop is CASSQEGLADEQYF. The CDR3 bases are TGTGCCAGCAGCCAAGAGGGACTAGCGGACGAGCAGTACTTC.

V usage is TRBV6-2 or TRBV6-3 and J usage is TRBJ2-1; 13 bases are a match to TRBD2. V lost 5 bases, J lost 1 base, and 8 bases stayed unmatched. CDR3 length: 18 amino acids. CDR1 is MNHEY and CDR2 is SVGEGT in the germline V gene. The CDR3 here is CASSTTSGRTGSYNEQFF. The CDR3 bases are TGTGCCAGCAGTACGACTAGCGGGAGGACCGGGTCCTACAATGAGCAGTTCTTC.

The chain's CDR3 is CASSTFTDRQRNYGYTF. As DNA, the CDR3 is TGTGCCAGTAGTACCTTTACAGACCGACAGCGTAACTATGGCTACACCTTC. The chain carries TRBV19 and TRBJ1-2, with D possibly being TRBD1 (5 bases). CDR1 and CDR2 from the germline V gene are LNHDA and SQIVND (reference sequence). The CDR3 is made up of 17 amino acids. V was cut by 4 bases and J by 1 base, with 19 bases left in between.

The table lists this clone with a count of one. The chain joins TRBV6-5 to TRBJ2-1, with TRBD2 as a possible D gene (5 bases). Germline assignment: CDR1 MNHEY and CDR2 SVGAGI. CDR3 length: 13 amino acids. V dropped 4 bases and J dropped 9 bases, with 13 bases sitting between them. As DNA, the CDR3 is TGTGCCAGCAGTTCCGGGGAAAAGAGTGAGCAGTTCTTC. It yields the protein CASSSGEKSEQFF.

The genes are TRBV18 and TRBJ2-1; D perhaps matches TRBD1 (7 bases). The germline V gene encodes CDR1 KGHSH and CDR2 LQKENI. This CDR3 contains 18 residues. The V and J ends lost 2 bases and 6 bases respectively, with 23 bases between them. CDR3 nucleotide sequence: TGTGCCAGCTCACCATTTAGTGGGGGGACAGTCGCTTCCAATGAGCAGTTCTTC. It is translated as CASSPFSGGTVASNEQFF.

The CDR3 bases are TGTGCCAGCAGTTACCGTGGGGGGAAAGATGAAAAACTGTTTTTT. Translated, it gives CASSYRGGKDEKLFF. The rearrangement joins TRBV6-5 to TRBJ1-4; D may be TRBD1 (5 bases). There are 15 residues in the CDR3. Germline assignment: CDR1 MNHEY and CDR2 SVGAGI. Between the trimmed V and J ends, which lost 2 bases and 6 bases, there was a span of 13 bases.

The chain uses TRBV5-1 and TRBJ2-7; possibly TRBD2 for D (6 bases). The length of the CDR3 is 14 residues. Germline V gene data show CDR1 as SGHRS and CDR2 as YFSETQ. V lost 6 bases, J lost 2 bases, and 15 bases lay in between. The CDR3 region is CASMDTGAPYEQYF. For the CDR3, the DNA is TGCGCCAGCATGGATACGGGAGCCCCCTACGAGCAGTACTTC.

The V gene is TRBV6-5, the J gene TRBJ2-7; 8 nucleotides line up with TRBD1. Trimming removed 6 bases from V and 4 bases from J; junction bases left unmatched: 5. The CDR3 has 13 amino acids. Germline V gene lookup returns CDR1 MNHEY and CDR2 SVGAGI. The CDR3 DNA reads as TGTGCCAGCAGAGGACAGGGTCTTTACGAGCAGTACTTC. It specifies CASRGQGLYEQYF.

The chain joins TRBV2 to TRBJ2-7; 7 bases map to TRBD2. Losses at the gene ends were 5 bases for V and 2 bases for J; bases not matched to a gene: 6. There are 14 residues in the CDR3. Looked up from germline, CDR1 is SNHLY and CDR2 is FYNNEI. DNA of the CDR3: TGTGCCAGCAGTCCTAGCGGAACCCCCTACGAGCAGTACTTC. Translation: CASSPSGTPYEQYF.

The chain employs TRBV19 and TRBJ2-3; no definite D call. CDR1 is LNHDA and CDR2 is SQIVND in the germline V gene (reference sequence). The CDR3 consists of 14 residues. Trimming left V 7 bases short and J 2 bases short, with 13 bases between. The CDR3 DNA reads TGTGCCAGTAACAGCCAGCGAGCCACAGATACGCAGTATTTT. Translated, it gives CASNSQRATDTQYF.

This rearrangement joins TRBV15 to TRBJ1-2; D uncertain. Germline V gives CDR1 LNHNV, CDR2 YYDKDF (reference sequence). There are 12 residues in the CDR3. V was shortened by 0 bases and J by 8 bases, with 7 bases between the two germline ends. Here the CDR3 DNA reads TGTGCCACCAGCAGAGATGCGGGAGGCTACACCTTC. Translation gives CATSRDAGGYTF.

The rearrangement links TRBV5-1 to TRBJ2-7; 8 nucleotides agree with TRBD2. The CDR3 runs to 16 residues. Germline assignment: CDR1 SGHRS and CDR2 YFSETQ. Trimming cost V 0 bases and J 3 bases; bases outside gene matches: 8. This chain's CDR3 is CASSLDQAGDHYEQYF. The CDR3, as DNA: TGCGCCAGCAGCTTGGATCAAGCGGGGGACCACTACGAGCAGTACTTC.

This chain uses TRBV5-1 with TRBJ2-7; either TRBD1 or TRBD2 may supply D (5 bases each). CDR1 SGHRS and CDR2 YFSETQ come from the germline V gene. CDR3 size: 14 residues. V was pared by 0 bases and J by 4 bases, with 11 bases between. The CDR3 reads CASSLGQPGYEQYF. CDR3 in DNA: TGCGCCAGCAGCTTGGGACAGCCGGGGTACGAGCAGTACTTC.

The CDR3 reads CASSLGGQRASYEQYF. CDR3 in DNA: TGTGCCAGCAGCTTAGGAGGCCAGAGGGCCTCCTACGAGCAGTACTTC. V and J are TRBV7-2 and TRBJ2-7, with D perhaps TRBD2 (5 bases). Germline CDR1 is SGHTA and CDR2 is FQGNSA. CDR3 length: 16 amino acids. The V end was cut by 1 base, the J end by 0 bases, with 13 bases between.

The rearrangement joins TRBV11-3 to TRBJ2-7; the D gene is possibly TRBD1 (5 bases). This CDR3 comprises 15 residues. Germline V gives CDR1 SGHNT, CDR2 YENEEA. The V and J ends lost 2 bases and 5 bases respectively, with 16 bases between them. The CDR3 region has the DNA TGTGCCAGCAGCTTAAGGGGAACGGATGGCGACGAGCAGTACTTC. It codes for CASSLRGTDGDEQYF.

V is TRBV20-1 and J is TRBJ2-5; perhaps TRBD2 as D (6 bases). The V and J ends lost 3 bases and 2 bases respectively, with 10 bases between them. The CDR3 sequence is 13 residues long. Per germline, CDR1 DFQATT and CDR2 SNEGSKA (reference sequence). The CDR3 spells CSASWDLQETQYF. In nucleotides, the CDR3 is TGCAGTGCTAGTTGGGACTTACAAGAGACCCAGTACTTC.